This T cell receptor (beta chain) was identified during a study of cytotoxic CD8 clonotypes in ibrutinib-treated CLL. In the study overall: Among patients, around 25 responded partially and 2 completely; roughly 14 then stayed remitted and 12 progressed after median roughly 68 months. An average of around 250,000 productive templates and roughly 94,000 productive rearrangements was obtained per sample.

Deep sequencing aimed at 1 in 200,000 to 1 in 1 million T cells' resolution. TCRdb's table, derived via immunoSEQ multiplex PCR, lists solely in-frame clones and lacks some. The sample lists 120,000 to 150,000 clones; roughly 80% were seen once. Worth noting for this clone: What it binds is unknown.

Study-wide results and limits: The study found clonality rose at ibrutinib response, then fell toward baseline at progression.

CDR3 length equals 15 residues. Trimming removed 4 bases at V and 4 bases at J, with 16 bases between. The V gene's germline CDR1 is MNHEY and CDR2 SVGAGI. The TCR originated in a human donor with chronic lymphocytic leukemia. This specimen consisted of PBMCs, obtained after 12 months of ibrutinib treatment. The rearrangement uses TRBV6-5 and TRBJ1-2; tentative D call: TRBD1 (6 bases). DNA for the CDR3: TGTGCCAGCAGTTCCCAGGGAACAGGGCCCTATGGCTACACCTTC. It is translated as CASSSQGTGPYGYTF.